The text below deals with one TCR beta chain. As yet, its antigen is unknown. This sample is part of a study of cytomegalovirus exposure and HLA in healthy donors. Points from the study as a whole: Altogether, some 170 TCR beta chains were recorded as cytomegalovirus-associated.

The PCR made use of 60 Vbeta and 13 Jbeta primers. Generated by immunoSEQ multiplex PCR, the TCRdb table keeps only in-frame clones and is missing some. The sample holds around 150,000 clones, about 73% seen once. This clonotype originated in a middle-aged woman in good health and CMV-seronegative. Material for sequencing was PBMCs.

The CDR3: CASSLVPSGTESYEQYF. The CDR3 DNA reads TGCGCCAGCAGCTTGGTACCTAGCGGGACAGAATCCTACGAGCAGTACTTC. The chain couples TRBV5-1 to TRBJ2-5; 9 positions match TRBD2. The better agreement between TRBJ2-7 and the DNA end casts doubt on the J call. Looked up from germline, CDR1 is SGHRS and CDR2 is YFSETQ. This CDR3 is 17 amino acids long.